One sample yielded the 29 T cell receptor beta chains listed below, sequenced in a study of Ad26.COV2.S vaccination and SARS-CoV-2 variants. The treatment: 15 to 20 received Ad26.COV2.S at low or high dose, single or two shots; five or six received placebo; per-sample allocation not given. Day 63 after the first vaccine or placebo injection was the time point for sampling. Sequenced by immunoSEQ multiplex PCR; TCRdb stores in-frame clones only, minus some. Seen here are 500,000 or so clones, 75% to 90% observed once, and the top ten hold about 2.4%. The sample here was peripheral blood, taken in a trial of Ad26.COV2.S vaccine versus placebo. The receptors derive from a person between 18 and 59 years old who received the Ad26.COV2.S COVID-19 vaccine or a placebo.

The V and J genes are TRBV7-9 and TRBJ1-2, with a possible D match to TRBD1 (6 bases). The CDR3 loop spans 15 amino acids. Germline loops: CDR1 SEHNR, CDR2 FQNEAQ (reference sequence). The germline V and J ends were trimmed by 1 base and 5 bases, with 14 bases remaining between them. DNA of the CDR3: TGTGCCAGCAGCTTAGGCAGGGGTAACGTATATGGCTACACCTTC. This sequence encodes CASSLGRGNVYGYTF.

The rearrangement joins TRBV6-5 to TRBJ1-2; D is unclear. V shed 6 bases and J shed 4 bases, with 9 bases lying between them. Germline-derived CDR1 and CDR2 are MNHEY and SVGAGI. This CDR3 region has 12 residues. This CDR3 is CASRVTGYGYTF. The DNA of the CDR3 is TGTGCCAGCAGAGTAACCGGCTATGGCTACACCTTC.

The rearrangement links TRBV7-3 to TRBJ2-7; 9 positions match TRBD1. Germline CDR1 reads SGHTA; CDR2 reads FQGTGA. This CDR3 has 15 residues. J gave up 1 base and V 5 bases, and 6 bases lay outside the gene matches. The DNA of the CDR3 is TGTGCCAGCAGCCAGGGGACAGGGCCATCCTACGAGCAGTACTTC. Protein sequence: CASSQGTGPSYEQYF.

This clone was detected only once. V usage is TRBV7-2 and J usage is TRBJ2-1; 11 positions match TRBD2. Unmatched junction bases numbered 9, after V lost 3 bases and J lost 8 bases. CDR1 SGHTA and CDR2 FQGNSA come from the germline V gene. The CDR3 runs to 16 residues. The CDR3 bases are TGTGCCAGCAGCTTCGCGAGGACTAGCGGGCGCGATGAGCAGTTCTTC. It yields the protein CASSFARTSGRDEQFF.

Written as DNA, the CDR3 is TGTGCCAGCAGTTACTTGGCCCTGGGTTCCTACGAGCAGTACTTC. Protein sequence: CASSYLALGSYEQYF. The chain recombines TRBV6-2 or TRBV6-3 with TRBJ2-7, with D uncertain. Germline CDR1 reads MNHEY; CDR2 reads SVGEGT. Trimming removed 1 base from V and 1 base from J, with 11 bases in between. The CDR3 covers 15 residues.

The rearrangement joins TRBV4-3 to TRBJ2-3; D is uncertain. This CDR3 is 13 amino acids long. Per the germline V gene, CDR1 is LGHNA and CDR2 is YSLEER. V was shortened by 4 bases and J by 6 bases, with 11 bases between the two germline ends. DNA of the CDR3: TGCGCCAGCAGCCTGATGGGATCGGATACGCAGTATTTT. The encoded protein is CASSLMGSDTQYF.

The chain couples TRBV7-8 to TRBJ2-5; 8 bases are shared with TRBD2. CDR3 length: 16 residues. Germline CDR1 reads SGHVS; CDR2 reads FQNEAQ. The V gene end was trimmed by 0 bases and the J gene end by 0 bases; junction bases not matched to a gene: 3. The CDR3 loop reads CASSLALGGDQETQYF. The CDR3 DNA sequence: TGTGCCAGCAGCTTAGCCCTCGGGGGGGACCAAGAGACCCAGTACTTC. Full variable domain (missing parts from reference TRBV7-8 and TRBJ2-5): GAGVSQSPRYKVAKRGQDVALRCDPISGHVSLFWYQQALGQGPEFLTYFQNEAQLDKSGLPSDRFFAERPEGSVSTLKIQRTQQEDSAVYLCASSLALGGDQETQYFGPGTRLLVL.

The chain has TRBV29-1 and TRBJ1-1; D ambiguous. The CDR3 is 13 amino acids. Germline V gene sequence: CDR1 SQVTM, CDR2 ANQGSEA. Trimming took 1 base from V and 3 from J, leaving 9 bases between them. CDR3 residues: CSVEGASYTEAFF. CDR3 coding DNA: TGCAGCGTTGAAGGCGCGTCCTACACTGAAGCTTTCTTT.

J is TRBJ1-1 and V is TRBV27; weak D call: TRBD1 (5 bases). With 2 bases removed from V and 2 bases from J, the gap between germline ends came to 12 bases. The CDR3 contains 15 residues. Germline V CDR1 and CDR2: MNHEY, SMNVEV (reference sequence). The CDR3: CASSLNGGGNTEAFF. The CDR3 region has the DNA TGTGCCAGCAGTTTAAACGGGGGAGGAAACACTGAAGCTTTCTTT.

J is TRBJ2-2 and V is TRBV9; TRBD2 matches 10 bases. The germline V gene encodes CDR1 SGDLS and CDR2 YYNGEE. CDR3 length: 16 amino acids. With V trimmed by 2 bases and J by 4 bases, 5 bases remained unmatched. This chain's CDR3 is CASSVGAGGFTGELFF. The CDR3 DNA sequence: TGTGCCAGCAGCGTTGGAGCGGGAGGGTTCACCGGGGAGCTGTTTTTT.

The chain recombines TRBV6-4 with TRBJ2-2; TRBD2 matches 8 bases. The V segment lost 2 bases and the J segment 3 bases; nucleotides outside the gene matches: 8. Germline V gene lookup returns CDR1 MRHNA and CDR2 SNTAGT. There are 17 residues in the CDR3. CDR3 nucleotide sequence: TGTGCCAGCAGTGACCGCATGAGCGGGGGCGACACCGGGGAGCTGTTTTTT. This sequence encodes CASSDRMSGGDTGELFF.

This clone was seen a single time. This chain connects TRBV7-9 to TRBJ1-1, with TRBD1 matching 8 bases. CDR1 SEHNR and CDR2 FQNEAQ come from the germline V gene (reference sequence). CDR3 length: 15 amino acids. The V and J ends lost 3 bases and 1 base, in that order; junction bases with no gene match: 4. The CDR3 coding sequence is TGTGCCAGCAGCTTGTTCCAGGGGGCGAACACTGAAGCTTTCTTT. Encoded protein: CASSLFQGANTEAFF.

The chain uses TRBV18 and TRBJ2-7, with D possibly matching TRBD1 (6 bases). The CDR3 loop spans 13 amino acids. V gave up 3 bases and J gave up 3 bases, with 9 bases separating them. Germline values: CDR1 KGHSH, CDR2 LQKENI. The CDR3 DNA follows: TGTGCCAGCTCACCGACGGACAGCTACGAGCAGTACGTC. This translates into CASSPTDSYEQYV.

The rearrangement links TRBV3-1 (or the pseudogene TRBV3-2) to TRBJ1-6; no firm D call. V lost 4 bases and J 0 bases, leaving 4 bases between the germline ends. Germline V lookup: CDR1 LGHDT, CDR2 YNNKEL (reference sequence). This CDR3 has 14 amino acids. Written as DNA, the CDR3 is TGTGCCAGCAGCCGGAGCTCCTATAATTCACCCCTCCACTTT. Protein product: CASSRSSYNSPLHF.

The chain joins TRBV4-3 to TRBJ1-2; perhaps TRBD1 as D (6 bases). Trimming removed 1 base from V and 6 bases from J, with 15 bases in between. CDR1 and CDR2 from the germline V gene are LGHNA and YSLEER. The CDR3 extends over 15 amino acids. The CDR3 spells CASSQGTALLNGYTF. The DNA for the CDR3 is TGCGCCAGCAGCCAAGGGACAGCACTATTGAATGGCTACACCTTC.

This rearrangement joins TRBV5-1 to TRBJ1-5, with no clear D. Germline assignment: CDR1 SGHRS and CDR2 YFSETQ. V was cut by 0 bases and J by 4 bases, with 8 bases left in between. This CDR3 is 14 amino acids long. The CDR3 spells CASSLGRGNQPQHF. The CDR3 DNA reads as TGCGCCAGCAGCTTGGGCCGGGGTAATCAGCCCCAGCATTTT.

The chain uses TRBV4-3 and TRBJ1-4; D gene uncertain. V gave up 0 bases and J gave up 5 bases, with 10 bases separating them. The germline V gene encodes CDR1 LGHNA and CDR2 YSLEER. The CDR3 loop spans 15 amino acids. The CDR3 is CASSQDRRLNEKLFF. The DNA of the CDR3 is TGCGCCAGCAGCCAAGACCGCAGGCTCAATGAAAAACTGTTTTTT.

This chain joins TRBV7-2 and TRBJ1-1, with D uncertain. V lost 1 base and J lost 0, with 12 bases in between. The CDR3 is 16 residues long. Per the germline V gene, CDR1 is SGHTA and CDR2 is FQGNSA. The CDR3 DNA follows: TGTGCCAGCAGCTTAGGGGGTAACATTATGAACACTGAAGCTTTCTTT. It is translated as CASSLGGNIMNTEAFF.

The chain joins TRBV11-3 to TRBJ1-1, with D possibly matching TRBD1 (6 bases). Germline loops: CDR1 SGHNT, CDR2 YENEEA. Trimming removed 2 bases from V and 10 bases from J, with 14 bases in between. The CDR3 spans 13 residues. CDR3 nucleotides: TGTGCCAGCAGCTTATTGTCGGGGGCGCGAGCTTTCTTT. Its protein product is CASSLLSGARAFF. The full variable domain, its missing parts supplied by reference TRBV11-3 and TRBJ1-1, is EAGVVQSPRYKIIEKKQPVAFWCNPISGHNTLYWYLQNLGQGPELLIRYENEEAVDDSQLPKDRFSAERLKGVDSTLKIQPAELGDSAVYLCASSLLSGARAFFGQGTRLTVV.

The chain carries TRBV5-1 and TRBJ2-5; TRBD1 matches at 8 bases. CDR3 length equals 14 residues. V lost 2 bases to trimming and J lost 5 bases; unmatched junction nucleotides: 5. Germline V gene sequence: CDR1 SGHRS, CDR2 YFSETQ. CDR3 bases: TGCGCCAGCAGCTTCCAGGGGGCGGAGGAGACCCAGTACTTC. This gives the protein CASSFQGAEETQYF. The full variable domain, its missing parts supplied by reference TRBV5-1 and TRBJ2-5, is KAGVTQTPRYLIKTRGQQVTLSCSPISGHRSVSWYQQTPGQGLQFLFEYFSETQRNKGNFPGRFSGRQFSNSRSEMNVSTLELGDSALYLCASSFQGAEETQYFGPGTRLLVL.

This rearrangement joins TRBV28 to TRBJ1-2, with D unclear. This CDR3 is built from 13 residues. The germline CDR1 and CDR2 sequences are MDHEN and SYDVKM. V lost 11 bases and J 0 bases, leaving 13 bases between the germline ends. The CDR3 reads CAGAERANYGYTF. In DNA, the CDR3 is TGTGCCGGTGCAGAAAGAGCTAACTATGGCTACACCTTC.

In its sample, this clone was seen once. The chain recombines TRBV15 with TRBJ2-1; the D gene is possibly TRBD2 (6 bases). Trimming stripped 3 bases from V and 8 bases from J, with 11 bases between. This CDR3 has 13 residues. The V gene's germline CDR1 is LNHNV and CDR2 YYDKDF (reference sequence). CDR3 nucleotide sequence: TGTGCCACCAGCAGGTCTACGGGGGATGAGCAGTTCTTC. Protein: CATSRSTGDEQFF. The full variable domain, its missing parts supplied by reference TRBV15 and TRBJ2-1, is DAMVIQNPRYQVTQFGKPVTLSCSQTLNHNVMYWYQQKSSQAPKLLFHYYDKDFNNEADTPDNFQSRRPNTSFCFLDIRSPGLGDTAMYLCATSRSTGDEQFFGPGTRLTVL.

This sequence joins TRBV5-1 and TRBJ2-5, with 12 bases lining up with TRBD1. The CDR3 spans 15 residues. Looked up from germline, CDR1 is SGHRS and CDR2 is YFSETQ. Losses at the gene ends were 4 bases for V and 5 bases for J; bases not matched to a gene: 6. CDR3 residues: CASSLRDRGQETQYF. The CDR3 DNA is TGCGCCAGCAGCCTGCGGGACAGGGGGCAGGAGACCCAGTACTTC.

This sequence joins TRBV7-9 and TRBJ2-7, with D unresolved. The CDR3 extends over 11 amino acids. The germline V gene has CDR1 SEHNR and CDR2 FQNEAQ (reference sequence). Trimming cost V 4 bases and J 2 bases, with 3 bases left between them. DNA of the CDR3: TGTGCCAGCAGCTCTACCTACGAGCAGTACTTC. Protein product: CASSSTYEQYF. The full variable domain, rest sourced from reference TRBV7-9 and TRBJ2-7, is DTGVSQNPRHKITKRGQNVTFRCDPISEHNRLYWYRQTLGQGPEFLTYFQNEAQLEKSRLLSDRFSAERPKGSFSTLEIQRTEQGDSAMYLCASSSTYEQYFGPGTRLTVT.

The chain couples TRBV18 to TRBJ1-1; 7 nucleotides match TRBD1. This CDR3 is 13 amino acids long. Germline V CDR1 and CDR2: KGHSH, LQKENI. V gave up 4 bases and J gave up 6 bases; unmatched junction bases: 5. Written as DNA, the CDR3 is TGTGCCAGCTCACAGGGGGCGATCGCTGAAGCTTTCTTT. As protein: CASSQGAIAEAFF.

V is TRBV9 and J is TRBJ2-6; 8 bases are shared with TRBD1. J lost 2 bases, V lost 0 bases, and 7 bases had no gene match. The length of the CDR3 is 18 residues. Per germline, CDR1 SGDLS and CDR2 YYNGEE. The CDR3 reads CASSVVGQGPPGANVLTF. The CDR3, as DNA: TGTGCCAGCAGCGTAGTAGGACAGGGCCCTCCTGGGGCCAACGTCCTGACTTTC. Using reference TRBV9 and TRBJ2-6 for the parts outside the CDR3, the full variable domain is DSGVTQTPKHLITATGQRVTLRCSPRSGDLSVYWYQQSLDQGLQFLIQYYNGEERAKGNILERFSAQQFPDLHSELNLSSLELGDSALYFCASSVVGQGPPGANVLTFGAGSRLTVL.

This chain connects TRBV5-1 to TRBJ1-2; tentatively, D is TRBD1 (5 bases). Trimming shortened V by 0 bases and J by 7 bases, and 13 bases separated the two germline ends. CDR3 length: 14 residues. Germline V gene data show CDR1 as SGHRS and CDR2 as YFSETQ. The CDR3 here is CASSLGDRGGGYTF. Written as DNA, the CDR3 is TGCGCCAGCAGCTTGGGGGACCGGGGAGGTGGCTACACCTTC.

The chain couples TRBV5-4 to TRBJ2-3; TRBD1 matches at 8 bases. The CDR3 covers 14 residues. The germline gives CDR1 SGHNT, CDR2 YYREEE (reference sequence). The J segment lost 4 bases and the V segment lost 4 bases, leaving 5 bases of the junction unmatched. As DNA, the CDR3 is TGTGCCAGCAGCCAACCGACAGGGGCAGATACGCAGTATTTT. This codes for CASSQPTGADTQYF.

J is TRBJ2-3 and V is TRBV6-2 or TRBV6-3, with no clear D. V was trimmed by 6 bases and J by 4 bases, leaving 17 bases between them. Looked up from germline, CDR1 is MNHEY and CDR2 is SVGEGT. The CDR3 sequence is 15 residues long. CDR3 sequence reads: CASSSTPRAPDTQYF. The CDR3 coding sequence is TGTGCCAGCAGCTCGACCCCCCGGGCCCCAGATACGCAGTATTTT.